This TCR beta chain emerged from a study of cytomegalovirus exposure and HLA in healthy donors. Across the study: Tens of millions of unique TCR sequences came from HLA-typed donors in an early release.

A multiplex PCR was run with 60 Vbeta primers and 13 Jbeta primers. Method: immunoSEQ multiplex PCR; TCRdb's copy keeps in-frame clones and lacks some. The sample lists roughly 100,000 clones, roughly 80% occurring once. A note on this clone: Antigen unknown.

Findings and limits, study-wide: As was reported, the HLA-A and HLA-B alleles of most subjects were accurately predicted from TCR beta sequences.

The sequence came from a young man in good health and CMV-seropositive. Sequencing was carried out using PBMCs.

CDR3 nucleotides: TGCGCCAGCTCCGGTATTACGGGCACTGAAGCTTTCTTT. Protein: CASSGITGTEAFF. The chain is built from TRBV10-2 and TRBJ1-1; D is unresolved. V was clipped by 8 bases and J by 4 bases, with 14 bases between them. Germline loops: CDR1 WSHSY, CDR2 SAAADI. The CDR3 loop spans 13 amino acids.